A few counts support the clone carrying this T cell receptor beta chain. Its antigen is unknown. The data originate from a study of cytomegalovirus exposure and HLA in healthy donors. Germline CDR1 reads GTSNPN; CDR2 reads SVGIG (reference sequence). V trimming: 2 bases; J trimming: 7 bases; junction bases outside the gene matches: 6. The CDR3 consists of 14 residues. The PCR ran on 60 Vbeta and 13 Jbeta primers. Clones were sequenced by immunoSEQ multiplex PCR, and TCRdb holds only the in-frame ones, with some missing. The table lists tens of thousands of clones, around nine tenths of them singletons. Study results and caveats: It is likely that the observed cluster of highly shared sequence variants was a sequencing artifact.

The V call is TRBV30, the J call TRBJ2-7, with 12 bases aligning to TRBD2. This TCR was sampled from a woman aged 18-29 years in good health and CMV-seronegative. The sequenced sample consisted of PBMCs. CDR3 in DNA: TGTGCCTGGAGTACGACTAGCGGGAGCGGAGAGCAGTACTTC. This gives the protein CAWSTTSGSGEQYF.